A selection of T cell receptor beta chains follows, all from one sample in a study of patients and donors after allogeneic stem cell transplantation. In TCRdb, the RT-PCR reads were re-called with MiXCR into one record per CDR3 protein. The table has hundreds of thousands of distinct CDR3 sequences, more than 15% seen once. What was sequenced was blood, either unsorted or a sorted T cell fraction (not recorded which). These receptors were taken from a human donor who was either an allogeneic HSCT recipient or a stem cell or donor lymphocyte infusion donor (not recorded which). It is not recorded whose cells these are; they may come from a transplant donor. Each CDR3 is given with its conserved first and last residue. A D gene is named only where the DNA matches it firmly. The size entry is marked missing in some rows and otherwise reads once, few, many or a size class.

size	V	D	J	DNA	CDR3
NA	TRBV2	NA	TRBJ2-7	TGTGCCAGCTCCCAGGACACCTCCTACGAGCAGTACTTC	CASSQDTSYEQYF
few	TRBV20-1	NA	TRBJ1-3	TGCAGTGCTAGAGATCAAGGGCGGCGGCGATCTGGAAACACCATATATTTT	CSARDQGRRRSGNTIYF
many	TRBV30	NA	TRBJ1-1	TGTGCCTGGTCCGGACGGACTGAAGCTTTCTTT	CAWSGRTEAFF
NA	TRBV3-1	NA	TRBJ1-1	TGTGCCAGCACCCTTTATGCGACCTGGAACACTGAAGCTTTCTTT	CASTLYATWNTEAFF
few	TRBV4-1	NA	TRBJ1-2	TGCGCCAGCAGCCAAGCTTGGCCTGGGGGTGGCTACACCTTC	CASSQAWPGGGYTF
few	TRBV20-1	TRBD2	TRBJ2-1	TGCAGTGCTAGTAGCGGGGCCTTCTCCTACAATGAGCAGTTCTTC	CSASSGAFSYNEQFF
few	TRBV19	TRBD1	TRBJ2-1	TGTGCCAGTCACCAGGGGGCCAATGAGCAGTTCTTC	CASHQGANEQFF
NA	TRBV20-1	NA	TRBJ1-3	TGCAGTGTCAGCAGGGAGAGTAGGACCCCCTCAAACACCATATATTTT	CSVSRESRTPSNTIYF
NA	TRBV4-1	TRBD2	TRBJ2-7	TGCGCCAGCAGCCAAGAGAGACTAGCGGGGAACTACGAGCAGTACTTC	CASSQERLAGNYEQYF
NA	TRBV27	TRBD2	TRBJ2-1	TGTGCCAGCAGTTTCCTACTAGCGGGAGGGCCGGGAGAGCAGTTCTTC	CASSFLLAGGPGEQFF
many	TRBV4-2	NA	TRBJ2-1	TGTGCCAGCAGTTCCCCCGGGACACCTTACAATGAGCAGTTCTTC	CASSSPGTPYNEQFF
NA	TRBV12-3/TRBV12-4	NA	TRBJ1-3	TGTGCCAGCAGTTTACAGGGGTTGTCTGGAAACACCATATATTTT	CASSLQGLSGNTIYF
NA	TRBV19	NA	TRBJ2-2	TGTGCCAGTAGTATTACAGGGAAATACCCCGGGGAGCTGTTTTTT	CASSITGKYPGELFF
few	TRBV6-1	TRBD1	TRBJ1-3	TGTGCCAGCAGCGACTGGACAGGGGGCTCTGGAAACACCATATATTTT	CASSDWTGGSGNTIYF
NA	TRBV4-1	TRBD1	TRBJ1-2	TGCGCCAGCAGTCCACAGGGGAGGATCTATGGCTACACCTTC	CASSPQGRIYGYTF
NA	TRBV5-1	NA	TRBJ2-7	TGCGCCAGCAGCTTGGAGACAGCTTCCTACGAGCAGTACTTC	CASSLETASYEQYF
NA	TRBV5-6	TRBD2	TRBJ2-5	TGTGCCAGCAGGTTTGGCAACCCGGGACTAGCGGTATTACAAGAGACCCAGTACTTC	CASRFGNPGLAVLQETQYF